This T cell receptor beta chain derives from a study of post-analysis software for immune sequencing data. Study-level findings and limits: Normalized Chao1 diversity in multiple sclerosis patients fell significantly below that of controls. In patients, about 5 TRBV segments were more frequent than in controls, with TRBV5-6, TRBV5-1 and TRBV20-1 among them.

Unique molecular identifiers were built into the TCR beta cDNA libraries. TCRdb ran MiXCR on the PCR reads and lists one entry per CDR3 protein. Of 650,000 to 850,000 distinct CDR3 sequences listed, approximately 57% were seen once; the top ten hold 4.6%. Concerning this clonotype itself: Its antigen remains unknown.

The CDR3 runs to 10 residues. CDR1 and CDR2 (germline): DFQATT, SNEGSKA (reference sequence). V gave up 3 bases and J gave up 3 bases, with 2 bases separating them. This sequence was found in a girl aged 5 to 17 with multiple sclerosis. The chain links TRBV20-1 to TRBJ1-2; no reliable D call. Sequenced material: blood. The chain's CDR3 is CSARDYGYTF. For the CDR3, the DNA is TGCAGTGCTAGGGACTATGGCTACACCTTC.